Listed here is a single T cell receptor (beta chain). Its antigen is undetermined. Per the germline V gene, CDR1 is KGHSH and CDR2 is LQKENI. The CDR3 runs 14 residues. The sample originates from a study of T cells expressing NK-cell markers. Study outcomes and limitations: Dominant NKG2C+ clonotypes in five or six donors made up roughly 1.0-7.5% of CD8+ T cells. Whether expanded NKG2C+ T cell clones were HCMV-specific remained unclear.

TCRdb re-analyzed the 5' RACE reads; it lists each CDR3 protein once, without DNA. In all, the sample yields 500,000 to 700,000 distinct CDR3 sequences. The sample was blood T cells: a sorted CD56 or NKG2C T cell subset, CD4+ or CD8+ T cells, or bulk PBMC T cells (not recorded which). The chain links TRBV18 to TRBJ1-5. This TCR came from a man in his late teens or twenties in good health. The CDR3 loop reads CASSPRELNQPQHF.